Listed below are T cell receptor beta chains from one sample, sequenced in a study of OX40 agonist ivuxolimab in advanced cancers. The method was immunoSEQ multiplex PCR; TCRdb's version includes in-frame clones alone and lacks a portion of them. This sample has tens of thousands of clones; around 78% occur once, and the top ten carry around 0.88%. Sequencing was performed on CD4+ or CD8+ T cells sorted from blood, taken in a trial of the OX40 agonist ivuxolimab. The source is an adult with an advanced solid tumor such as melanoma, head and neck, liver or kidney cancer. Each CDR3 is given with its conserved first and last residue. Each record gives: J gene, V gene, clone size, D gene, CDR3 protein, CDR3 DNA. The D gene is left open where the match is weak. Clone size is given for some rows only: seen once, a few or many times, or a class if the clone is expanded.

j_gene: TRBJ1-5
v_gene: TRBV4-2
abundance: few
d_gene: TRBD1
CDR3aa: CASSQTGQGARFNQPQHF
CDR3nt: TGTGCCAGCAGCCAGACAGGACAGGGGGCAAGATTTAATCAGCCCCAGCATTTT

j_gene: TRBJ2-5
v_gene: TRBV5-4
abundance: -
d_gene: -
CDR3aa: CASSLAGTQETQYF
CDR3nt: TGTGCCAGCAGCTTGGCCGGGACCCAAGAGACCCAGTACTTC

j_gene: TRBJ2-5
v_gene: TRBV21-1
abundance: -
d_gene: -
CDR3aa: CASSKSGKETQYF
CDR3nt: TGTGCCAGCAGCAAATCGGGAAAAGAGACCCAGTACTTC

j_gene: TRBJ1-3
v_gene: TRBV7-2
abundance: -
d_gene: -
CDR3aa: CAIGGGPGNTIYF
CDR3nt: TGTGCCATCGGCGGGGGGCCTGGAAACACCATATATTTT

j_gene: TRBJ2-2
v_gene: TRBV30
abundance: -
d_gene: TRBD1
CDR3aa: CAWRLSGTVTGELFF
CDR3nt: TGTGCCTGGAGGCTATCCGGGACAGTCACCGGGGAGCTGTTTTTT

j_gene: TRBJ1-6
v_gene: TRBV7-6
abundance: few
d_gene: TRBD1
CDR3aa: CASSQGQAGNSPLHF
CDR3nt: TGTGCCAGCAGCCAAGGACAGGCGGGGAATTCACCCCTCCACTTT

j_gene: TRBJ1-6
v_gene: TRBV7-9
abundance: -
d_gene: TRBD1
CDR3aa: CASSLRNRTGSDSPLHF
CDR3nt: TGTGCCAGCAGCCTCCGGAACCGGACAGGGAGTGATTCACCCCTCCACTTT

j_gene: TRBJ1-1
v_gene: TRBV4-3
abundance: -
d_gene: TRBD1
CDR3aa: CASSQEPLTGGTEAFF
CDR3nt: TGCGCCAGCAGCCAAGAACCCCTGACAGGGGGCACTGAAGCTTTCTTT

j_gene: TRBJ1-5
v_gene: TRBV6-5
abundance: -
d_gene: TRBD1
CDR3aa: CASRTGEGSNQPQHF
CDR3nt: TGTGCCAGCAGAACAGGGGAGGGGAGCAATCAGCCCCAGCATTTT

j_gene: TRBJ2-1
v_gene: TRBV5-8
abundance: -
d_gene: TRBD2
CDR3aa: CASNPRVAGDNEQFF
CDR3nt: TGTGCCAGCAACCCCCGGGTAGCGGGGGACAATGAGCAGTTCTTC

j_gene: TRBJ1-2
v_gene: TRBV18
abundance: -
d_gene: -
CDR3aa: CASSLDSTYGYTF
CDR3nt: TGTGCCAGCTCCTTAGACAGCACCTATGGCTACACCTTC

j_gene: TRBJ2-3
v_gene: TRBV29-1
abundance: few
d_gene: TRBD2
CDR3aa: CSSEARRSGGADTQYF
CDR3nt: TGCAGCTCCGAGGCGAGAAGAAGCGGGGGGGCCGATACGCAGTATTTT

j_gene: TRBJ1-1
v_gene: TRBV7-2
abundance: -
d_gene: -
CDR3aa: CASSRVEGGTEAFF
CDR3nt: TGTGCCAGCAGCCGAGTCGAGGGTGGCACTGAAGCTTTCTTT

j_gene: TRBJ1-1
v_gene: TRBV10-3
abundance: -
d_gene: TRBD1
CDR3aa: CAIRTGESAEAFF
CDR3nt: TGTGCCATCAGGACAGGGGAGAGCGCTGAAGCTTTCTTT

j_gene: TRBJ1-5
v_gene: TRBV2
abundance: -
d_gene: -
CDR3aa: CASSPRPFDQPQHF
CDR3nt: TGTGCCAGCAGCCCCCGGCCTTTCGATCAGCCCCAGCATTTT

j_gene: TRBJ1-2
v_gene: TRBV6-1
abundance: -
d_gene: -
CDR3aa: CASSEWVRQDGGYTF
CDR3nt: TGTGCCAGCAGTGAATGGGTGAGGCAGGACGGGGGCTACACCTTC

j_gene: TRBJ2-3
v_gene: TRBV5-4
abundance: -
d_gene: -
CDR3aa: CASSLALDRGTDTQYF
CDR3nt: TGTGCCAGCAGCTTGGCCTTGGATCGGGGCACAGATACGCAGTATTTT

j_gene: TRBJ2-7
v_gene: TRBV7-3
abundance: -
d_gene: TRBD1
CDR3aa: CASSLVQGGEQYF
CDR3nt: TGTGCCAGCAGCCTAGTACAGGGGGGCGAGCAGTACTTC

j_gene: TRBJ2-6
v_gene: TRBV5-1
abundance: -
d_gene: -
CDR3aa: CASSPEGVGPLSGANVLTF
CDR3nt: TGCGCCAGCAGCCCCGAGGGGGTGGGGCCGCTCTCTGGGGCCAACGTCCTGACTTTC

j_gene: TRBJ1-4
v_gene: TRBV5-1
abundance: -
d_gene: TRBD1
CDR3aa: CASSTTVPGQGVLGKLFF
CDR3nt: TGCGCCAGCAGCACCACCGTTCCGGGACAGGGCGTTTTGGGAAAACTGTTTTTT